The entry that follows covers one T cell receptor (beta chain) sequence. TCRdb's table, derived via immunoSEQ multiplex PCR, lists solely in-frame clones and lacks some. The top ten hold 0.009% to 0.0095% of the sample, which has hundreds of thousands of clones, more than 70% seen once. This entry comes from a study of shared T cell receptors in the human thymus. The V and J ends lost 3 bases and 3 bases respectively, with 12 bases between them. Germline loops: CDR1 SQVTM, CDR2 ANQGSEA. The CDR3 is 14 amino acids. This same sample was also part of a study on human thymus T cells. That paper states: The thymus was resected at corrective cardiac surgery. V and J genes seemed to be used with bias in thymic and blood repertoires. Unrelated individuals reportedly shared highly overlapping thymic TCR repertoires.

The chain recombines TRBV29-1 with TRBJ2-1; D gene ambiguous. Specimen: thymocytes. The source is a boy younger than two with a congenital heart defect. The CDR3 loop is CSVDTGNLYNEQFF. Here the CDR3 DNA reads TGCAGCGTTGACACCGGTAACCTCTACAATGAGCAGTTCTTC.